The next 30 T cell receptor beta chains were all read from a single sample in a study of blood T cell repertoires in COVID-19. Profiling relied on immunoSEQ multiplex PCR, and the TCRdb table lists in-frame clones only, not all of them. Of about 300,000 clones listed, about 89% are singletons. Sequencing input: PBMCs or T cells enriched from blood (not recorded which). The receptors were sampled from a woman aged 40 to 50 who had recovered from COVID-19.

The genes are TRBV18 and TRBJ1-1, with 10 bases matching TRBD1. V shed 2 bases, J shed 2 bases, and the junction held 5 bases outside the gene matches. The germline V gene has CDR1 KGHSH and CDR2 LQKENI. This CDR3 has 16 residues. CDR3 in DNA: TGTGCCAGCTCACCAAGGACAGGGGGACTTAACACTGAAGCTTTCTTT. Translation gives CASSPRTGGLNTEAFF.

This clone was observed a single time. The chain joins TRBV3-1 (or the pseudogene TRBV3-2) to TRBJ1-2, with a weak D call TRBD1 (6 bases). The germline V gene encodes CDR1 LGHDT and CDR2 YNNKEL (reference sequence). V was trimmed by 4 bases and J by 5 bases, leaving 14 bases between them. The CDR3 totals 14 residues. CDR3 loop: CASSRNGGHYGYTF. CDR3 DNA: TGTGCCAGCAGCCGAAACGGGGGGCATTATGGCTACACCTTC.

The chain uses TRBV30 and TRBJ1-5, with D possibly being TRBD1 (6 bases). Germline assignment: CDR1 GTSNPN and CDR2 SVGIG (reference sequence). The V end was cut by 3 bases, the J end by 3 bases, with 9 bases between. The CDR3 covers 13 residues. For the CDR3, the DNA is TGTGCCTGGAGCAGGGGACCCAATCAGCCCCAGCATTTT. Translation: CAWSRGPNQPQHF.

The rearrangement joins TRBV24-1 to TRBJ1-1; D call uncertain. This CDR3 comprises 13 residues. The germline gives CDR1 KGHDR, CDR2 SFDVKD. Trimming stripped 7 bases from V and 0 bases from J, with 8 bases between. The CDR3 protein is CATRGALNTEAFF. The CDR3 DNA sequence: TGTGCCACCAGGGGCGCCTTGAACACTGAAGCTTTCTTT.

The chain employs TRBV30 and TRBJ1-1; 7 bases line up with TRBD1. The CDR3 totals 17 residues. Trimming at V came to 4 bases and at J to 1 base, leaving 15 bases not matched to a gene. Germline assignment: CDR1 GTSNPN and CDR2 SVGIG (reference sequence). CDR3 region: CAWNSGNDRVWNTEAFF. The CDR3 DNA follows: TGTGCCTGGAACTCGGGGAATGACAGGGTATGGAACACTGAAGCTTTCTTT.

The chain couples TRBV19 to TRBJ2-1; TRBD1 aligns across 10 bases. The V gene's germline CDR1 is LNHDA and CDR2 SQIVND (reference sequence). The CDR3 covers 14 residues. V dropped 10 bases and J dropped 4; count of bases not matched to a gene: 7. CDR3 sequence reads: CATRGQGGYNEQFF. In DNA, the CDR3 is TGTGCCACCCGAGGACAGGGGGGATACAATGAGCAGTTCTTC.

J is TRBJ1-6 and V is TRBV12-2. TRBV12-2 is noted as a pseudogene. The CDR3 consists of 20 residues. The DNA for the CDR3 is TGTGCAAGTCGCTTAGATTCTCCGGCAGGCCGATACGGGGATAATTCACCCCTCCACTTT. As protein: CASRLDSPAGRYGDNSPLHF.

The gene calls are TRBV14 and TRBJ2-3; 9 positions agree with TRBD2. This CDR3 is 16 amino acids long. Looked up from germline, CDR1 is SGHDN and CDR2 is FVKESK. With V trimmed by 3 bases and J by 5 bases, 9 bases remained unmatched. The CDR3 DNA reads TGTGCCAGCAGCCATCCGGGACTAGCACAAAGAGATACGCAGTATTTT. Its translation is CASSHPGLAQRDTQYF.

This sequence joins TRBV12-5 and TRBJ1-4; D possibly corresponds to TRBD1 (5 bases). V was cut by 8 bases and J by 4 bases, with 8 bases left in between. The germline CDR1 and CDR2 sequences are LGHNT and FRNRAP. This CDR3 is 12 amino acids long. Here the CDR3 reads CASRQGNEKLFF. The CDR3 DNA follows: TGTGCTAGTCGGCAGGGTAATGAAAAACTGTTTTTT. The complete variable domain, with remaining parts taken from reference TRBV12-5 and TRBJ1-4, reads DARVTQTPRHKVTEMGQEVTMRCQPILGHNTVFWYRQTMMQGLELLAYFRNRAPLDDSGMPKDRFSAEMPDATLATLKIQPSEPRDSAVYFCASRQGNEKLFFGSGTQLSVL.

The chain is built from TRBV30 and TRBJ2-3; 10 positions match TRBD2. Germline loops: CDR1 GTSNPN, CDR2 SVGIG (reference sequence). This CDR3 is 15 amino acids long. V lost 1 base and J lost 5; bases outside the gene matches: 6. The CDR3 protein is CAWSGLAGSGDTQYF. The CDR3 DNA is TGTGCCTGGAGTGGACTAGCGGGCTCTGGAGATACGCAGTATTTT.

This chain joins TRBV30 and TRBJ1-6, with D maybe TRBD1 (5 bases). CDR1 and CDR2 (germline): GTSNPN, SVGIG (reference sequence). V was trimmed by 8 bases and J by 8 bases, leaving 19 bases between them. This CDR3 has 14 residues. The CDR3 DNA reads TGTGCCGGATCGGCCCGGGGGAAATATTCACCCCTCCACTTT. As protein: CAGSARGKYSPLHF. Full variable domain (missing parts from reference TRBV30 and TRBJ1-6): SQTIHQWPATLVQPVGSPLSLECTVEGTSNPNLYWYRQAAGRGLQLLFYSVGIGQISSEVPQNLSASRPQDRQFILSSKKLLLSDSGFYLCAGSARGKYSPLHFGNGTRLTVT.

This clone appeared once. This sequence joins TRBV6-5 and TRBJ1-2; D not certain. CDR1 is MNHEY and CDR2 is SVGAGI in the germline V gene. V lost 7 bases to trimming and J lost 4 bases, with 13 bases between them. CDR3 length equals 13 residues. The CDR3 spells CASNQRDSYGYTF. The CDR3, as DNA: TGTGCCAGCAACCAGAGGGATTCCTATGGCTACACCTTC.

The rearrangement joins TRBV29-1 to TRBJ1-2, with TRBD1 matching 9 bases. Trimming at V came to 0 bases and at J to 7 bases, leaving 9 bases not matched to a gene. Germline loops: CDR1 SQVTM, CDR2 ANQGSEA. The CDR3 contains 15 residues. In DNA form, the CDR3 reads TGCAGCGTTGAAGATGACAGGGGGAGAGTGGCTGGCTACACCTTC. Translation gives CSVEDDRGRVAGYTF. The full variable domain, rest sourced from reference TRBV29-1 and TRBJ1-2, is SAVISQKPSRDICQRGTSLTIQCQVDSQVTMMFWYRQQPGQSLTLIATANQGSEATYESGFVIDKFPISRPNLTFSTLTVSNMSPEDSSIYLCSVEDDRGRVAGYTFGSGTRLTVV.

The chain uses TRBV2 and TRBJ1-4, with D uncertain. The germline V gene encodes CDR1 SNHLY and CDR2 FYNNEI. V was shortened by 6 bases and J by 5 bases, with 10 bases between the two germline ends. This CDR3 contains 13 residues. CDR3 bases: TGTGCCAGCAGGAGGGATCCAAATGAAAAACTGTTTTTT. Protein: CASRRDPNEKLFF.

V usage is TRBV15 and J usage is TRBJ2-2; D not certain. CDR3 length: 13 residues. Germline V CDR1 and CDR2: LNHNV, YYDKDF (reference sequence). The V and J ends lost 3 bases and 1 base respectively, with 3 bases between them. CDR3 sequence reads: CATSSRNTGELFF. For the CDR3, the DNA is TGTGCCACCAGCAGCAGGAACACCGGGGAGCTGTTTTTT.

V gene TRBV18 combines with J gene TRBJ2-7; 9 positions agree with TRBD1. V was pared by 0 bases and J by 4 bases, with 4 bases of the junction left unmatched. CDR1 is KGHSH and CDR2 is LQKENI in the germline V gene. This CDR3 is 15 amino acids long. The CDR3 sequence: CASSPPRDRVYEQYF. The DNA of the CDR3 is TGTGCCAGCTCACCACCGCGGGACAGGGTATACGAGCAGTACTTC.

The rearrangement joins TRBV11-3 to TRBJ1-1; D perhaps matches TRBD1 (5 bases). Germline CDR1 is SGHNT and CDR2 is YENEEA. Trimming removed 5 bases from V and 9 bases from J, with 16 bases in between. CDR3 length: 13 residues. CDR3: CASSPNGQGKAFF. The CDR3 region has the DNA TGTGCCAGCAGCCCGAACGGTCAGGGTAAAGCTTTCTTT.

The CDR3 DNA is TGTGCCAGCAGACCTGGACTAGCGGGCAATGAGCAGTTCTTC. Translated: CASRPGLAGNEQFF. J is TRBJ2-1 and V is TRBV6-2 or TRBV6-3; 11 nucleotides match TRBD2. J gave up 6 bases and V 6 bases, and 4 bases lay outside the gene matches. CDR3 length: 14 amino acids. Germline values: CDR1 MNHEY, CDR2 SVGEGT.

The V call is TRBV2, the J call TRBJ2-1; 9 bases align to TRBD1. The CDR3 contains 17 residues. With V trimmed by 6 bases and J by 0 bases, 9 bases remained unmatched. Germline CDR1 is SNHLY and CDR2 is FYNNEI. The CDR3 here is CASRPGQGRSSYNEQFF. DNA of the CDR3: TGTGCCAGCAGGCCCGGACAGGGGCGCAGCTCCTACAATGAGCAGTTCTTC.

This clone was found once. The chain is built from TRBV2 and TRBJ2-2, with 7 bases lining up with TRBD2. The CDR3 covers 15 residues. The V gene's germline CDR1 is SNHLY and CDR2 FYNNEI. J gave up 5 bases and V 4 bases, and 7 bases lay outside the gene matches. CDR3 coding DNA: TGTGCCAGCAGTGGAAGGCGGGAGTGGACCGGGGAGCTGTTTTTT. Translating gives CASSGRREWTGELFF.

The gene calls are TRBV29-1 and TRBJ2-2; TRBD1 aligns across 9 bases. The CDR3 sequence is 13 residues long. Looked up from germline, CDR1 is SQVTM and CDR2 is ANQGSEA. The V gene end was trimmed by 8 bases and the J gene end by 6 bases; junction bases not matched to a gene: 7. In nucleotides, the CDR3 is TGCAGCATCGGGACAGGGTATCCCGGGGAGCTGTTTTTT. Its translation is CSIGTGYPGELFF.

The chain combines TRBV27 with TRBJ1-1; weak D call: TRBD1 (5 bases). The CDR3 loop spans 14 amino acids. Trimming pared 2 bases from V and 6 bases from J, leaving 13 bases between. Germline V gene data show CDR1 as MNHEY and CDR2 as SMNVEV (reference sequence). CDR3 residues: CASSLRGTFSEAFF. CDR3 nucleotides: TGTGCCAGCAGTTTAAGGGGCACATTCTCTGAAGCTTTCTTT.

The chain uses TRBV20-1 and TRBJ1-4; 12 bases fit TRBD1. CDR3 length: 15 amino acids. Germline CDR1 is DFQATT and CDR2 is SNEGSKA (reference sequence). J was trimmed by 8 bases and V by 5 bases; bases with no gene match: 9. In nucleotides, the CDR3 is TGCAGTGCTGGTGGGACAGGGGGCGAGTACGAAAAACTGTTTTTT. Protein sequence: CSAGGTGGEYEKLFF.

This chain uses TRBV27 with TRBJ2-7, with D perhaps matching TRBD2 (5 bases). Deletions cut 3 bases from V and 3 bases from J, with 12 bases between. Germline values: CDR1 MNHEY, CDR2 SMNVEV (reference sequence). The CDR3 runs 14 residues. CDR3 nucleotide sequence: TGTGCCAGCAGTTTGGGAGCCCTACACTACGAGCAGTACTTC. Translated, it gives CASSLGALHYEQYF.

This chain links TRBV5-8 with TRBJ1-2, with D possibly being TRBD1 (6 bases). Germline V gene sequence: CDR1 SGHTS, CDR2 YDEGEE. There are 13 residues in the CDR3. With 2 bases removed from V and 5 bases from J, the gap between germline ends came to 10 bases. This chain's CDR3 is CASSFIRGYGYTF. For the CDR3, the DNA is TGTGCCAGCAGCTTTATCAGGGGATATGGCTACACCTTC.

J is TRBJ2-2 and V is TRBV5-5; no definite D call. The CDR3 is 14 amino acids. Trimming took off 0 bases at V and 0 bases at J, with 3 bases between the two ends. Germline V gene sequence: CDR1 SGHKS, CDR2 YYEKEE (reference sequence). CDR3 nucleotide sequence: TGTGCCAGCAGCTTGGCCACGAACACCGGGGAGCTGTTTTTT. This translates into CASSLATNTGELFF.

The V call is TRBV7-2, the J call TRBJ2-3; TRBD2 aligns across 8 bases. The CDR3 runs 15 residues. The J segment lost 6 bases and the V segment lost 5 bases, leaving 10 bases of the junction unmatched. Germline V gives CDR1 SGHTA, CDR2 FQGNSA. The CDR3 DNA follows: TGTGCCAGCAGCCGTACTAGCGGTCCGGGGGATACGCAGTATTTT. This translates into CASSRTSGPGDTQYF.

The chain uses TRBV18 and TRBJ2-7; D possibly corresponds to TRBD1 (6 bases). This CDR3 is 13 amino acids long. Germline V gene lookup returns CDR1 KGHSH and CDR2 LQKENI. V lost 5 bases to trimming and J lost 4 bases, with 12 bases between them. Here the CDR3 reads CASSSGQKYEQYF. The CDR3 DNA sequence: TGTGCCAGCTCATCCGGACAGAAGTACGAGCAGTACTTC.

J is TRBJ1-5 and V is TRBV12-3 or TRBV12-4, with TRBD1 matching 11 bases. The junction had 3 bases not matched to a gene; V was cut back by 5 bases and J by 9 bases. The CDR3 is 13 residues long. The CDR3 sequence is CASSGTGGRPQHF. CDR3 sequence (DNA): TGTGCCAGCAGTGGGACAGGGGGACGGCCCCAGCATTTT.

The chain combines TRBV18 with TRBJ1-3; TRBD1 agrees at 10 bases. The CDR3 runs 17 residues. Germline trimming cut 2 bases from V and 2 bases from J; bases unmatched to any gene: 6. Germline loops: CDR1 KGHSH, CDR2 LQKENI. The CDR3, as DNA: TGTGCCAGCTCACCAAGAAACGACAGGGGGCCTGGAAACACCATATATTTT. The encoded protein is CASSPRNDRGPGNTIYF.